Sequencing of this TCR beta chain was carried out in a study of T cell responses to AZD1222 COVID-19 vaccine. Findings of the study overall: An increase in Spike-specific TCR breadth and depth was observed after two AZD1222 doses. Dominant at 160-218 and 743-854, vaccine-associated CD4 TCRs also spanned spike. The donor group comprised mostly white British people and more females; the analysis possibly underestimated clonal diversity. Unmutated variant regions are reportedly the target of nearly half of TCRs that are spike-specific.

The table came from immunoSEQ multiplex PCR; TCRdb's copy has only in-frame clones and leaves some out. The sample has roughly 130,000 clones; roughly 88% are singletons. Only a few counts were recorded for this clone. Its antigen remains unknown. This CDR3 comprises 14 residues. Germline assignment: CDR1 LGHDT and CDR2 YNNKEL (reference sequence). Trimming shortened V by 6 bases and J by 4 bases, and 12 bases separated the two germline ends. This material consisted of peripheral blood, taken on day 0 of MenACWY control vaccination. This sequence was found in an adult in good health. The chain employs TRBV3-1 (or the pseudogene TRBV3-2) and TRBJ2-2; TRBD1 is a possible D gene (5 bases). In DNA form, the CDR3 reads TGTGCCAGCAGGGAAACTACAGGCACCGGGGAGCTGTTTTTT. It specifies CASRETTGTGELFF.